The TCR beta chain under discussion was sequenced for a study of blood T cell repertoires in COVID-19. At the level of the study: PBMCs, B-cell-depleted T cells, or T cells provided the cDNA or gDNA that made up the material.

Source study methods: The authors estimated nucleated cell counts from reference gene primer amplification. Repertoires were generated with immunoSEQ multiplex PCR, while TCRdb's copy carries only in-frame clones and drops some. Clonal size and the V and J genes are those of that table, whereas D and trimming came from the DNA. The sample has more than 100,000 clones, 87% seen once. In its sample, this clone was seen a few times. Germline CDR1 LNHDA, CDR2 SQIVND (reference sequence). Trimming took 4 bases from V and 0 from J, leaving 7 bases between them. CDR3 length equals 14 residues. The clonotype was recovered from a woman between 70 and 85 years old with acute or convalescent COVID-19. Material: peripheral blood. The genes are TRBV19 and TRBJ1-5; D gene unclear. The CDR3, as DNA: TGTGCCAGTAGTAATCAGGTTAGCAATCAGCCCCAGCATTTT. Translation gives CASSNQVSNQPQHF.